The next 4 T cell receptor beta chains were all read from a single sample in a study of T cells in Graves' hyperthyroidism and ophthalmopathy. Template material for amplifying TCR beta CDR3 regions consisted of RNA transcripts. During a first-round RT-PCR of the TCR CDR3, the HTBI primer set was used. Each CDR3 protein gets one entry after TCRdb re-called the multiplex PCR reads with MiXCR. The sample lists approximately 270,000 distinct CDR3 sequences, roughly 15% occurring once. What was sequenced was blood. The receptors were gathered from a woman in her 40s with Graves' hyperthyroidism that later progressed to Graves' ophthalmopathy.

This clonotype was detected many times. The CDR3 region is CASSQTRGSPLHF. For the CDR3, the DNA is TGTGCCAGCAGCCAGACAAGGGGATCGCCCCTCCACTTT. This chain connects TRBV3-1 to TRBJ1-6, with D possibly matching TRBD1 (5 bases). From germline, CDR1 is LGHDT and CDR2 YNNKEL (reference sequence). This CDR3 spans 13 amino acids. V was cut by 3 bases and J by 13 bases, with 13 bases left in between.

This CDR3 is CASSYSGAGGRTDTQYF. CDR3 DNA: TGTGCCAGCAGTTACTCGGGAGCGGGGGGCCGCACAGATACGCAGTATTTT. This chain uses TRBV6-5 with TRBJ2-3, with 9 positions matching TRBD2. The trim removed 0 bases at V and 1 base at J, leaving 5 bases unmatched. Looked up from germline, CDR1 is MNHEY and CDR2 is SVGAGI. This CDR3 has 17 amino acids.

Only a few counts were recorded for this clonotype. CDR3 loop: CASSLVGAAGNTEAFF. The CDR3 DNA follows: TGTGCCAGCAGCTTAGTGGGGGCGGCGGGGAACACTGAAGCTTTCTTT. This sequence joins TRBV7-6 and TRBJ1-1; tentatively, D is TRBD1 (6 bases). Germline assignment: CDR1 SGHVS and CDR2 FNYEAQ. Trimming took 1 base from V and 1 from J, leaving 13 bases between them. The CDR3 contains 16 residues.

A word on this clonotype: This could be a read error, since a much larger clone is one nucleotide away. The V gene is TRBV3-1, the J gene TRBJ2-3; perhaps D is TRBD1 or TRBD2 (5 bases each). The V end lost 5 bases, the J end lost 5 bases, and 23 bases lay between the germline ends. The CDR3 is made up of 17 amino acids. Germline loops: CDR1 LGHDT, CDR2 YNNKEL (reference sequence). The CDR3 nucleotides read TGTGCCAGCAGCGAAGCCCTTGCCGGGTTTGGGGGAGATACGCAGTATTTT. Its translation: CASSEALAGFGGDTQYF.